This TCR beta chain was retrieved from a study of cytomegalovirus exposure and HLA in healthy donors (dated by TCRdb to about 2017). A note on the overall study: According to a later analysis, the 120 or so validation repertoires were produced on the same platform as the 666 repertoires of the first cohort. High-throughput TCR immunosequencing, statistical association of individual TCRs with disease status, and machine learning were combined to predict cytomegalovirus infection status. The study was designed to test whether signatures of past pathogen exposure could be identified by cataloging public T cell receptors. In addition to the first cohort of about 650 subjects, a separate validation cohort of approximately 130 different subjects was used.

There are a few counts of this clone. The antigen it recognizes is unknown. No much larger clone is present one base from it, and per-base qualities are unavailable. On the study overall, not on this receptor specifically: A later analysis had no HLA typing for the validation cohort, so co-occurrence there was scored across all 110 or so repertoires. It was suggested by the authors that the approach could potentially be generalized to other disease states and immunological phenotypes. The study gave a list of more than 150 TCR beta chains associated with cytomegalovirus. A later analysis found that TCRs clustered in the first cohort also tended to co-occur in the roughly 110 validation repertoires, with roughly 95% of cluster scores above 0. Most TCR sequences were seen in very few donors, while some public TCRs were found in many individuals. Cytomegalovirus status was reported to be diagnosed by the classifier with high specificity and sensitivity in both the original and validation cohorts. A few of the identified cytomegalovirus-associated TCR beta chains were confirmed in vitro to be specific for cytomegalovirus antigens.

The donors belonged to the validation cohort of roughly 120 subjects, which was separate from the roughly 670-subject first cohort. Reading from cysteine to phenylalanine, the CDR3 counts 16 amino acids. The CDR3 DNA has 48 bases and is translated from base 1. Reading the germline V gene (reference sequence) gives CDR1 MNHEY and CDR2 SMNVEV. V was cut back by 2 bases and J by 1 base, leaving a gap of 13 bases between them. The library was obtained by the immunoSEQ multiplex PCR assay. Per the original workflow: To diagnose cytomegalovirus status from the catalog of TCR beta chain sequences, a statistical classification framework was built. Here the immuneACCESS table is served through TCRdb, limited to in-frame sequences with V and J called. Missing clones are a known gap in these copies; in checked studies unresolved V genes cover under half, and the rest lacks a known reason. V, J and clone size are those of that table, while D and trimming were read from the DNA. This sample has roughly 200,000 clones in its table, and about 81% of those were observed once. The ten most abundant clones make up 0.95% to 1.5% of the sample.

This clonotype was sampled from a woman aged 30 to 39 in good health and CMV-seronegative. The specimen sequenced was PBMCs. The sequence joins TRBV27 to TRBJ2-3; the D gene is not confidently resolved. CDR3 reads: CASSLRSAFGTDTQYF. The sequence in DNA is TGTGCCAGCAGTTTACGGTCAGCGTTTGGCACAGATACGCAGTATTTT.